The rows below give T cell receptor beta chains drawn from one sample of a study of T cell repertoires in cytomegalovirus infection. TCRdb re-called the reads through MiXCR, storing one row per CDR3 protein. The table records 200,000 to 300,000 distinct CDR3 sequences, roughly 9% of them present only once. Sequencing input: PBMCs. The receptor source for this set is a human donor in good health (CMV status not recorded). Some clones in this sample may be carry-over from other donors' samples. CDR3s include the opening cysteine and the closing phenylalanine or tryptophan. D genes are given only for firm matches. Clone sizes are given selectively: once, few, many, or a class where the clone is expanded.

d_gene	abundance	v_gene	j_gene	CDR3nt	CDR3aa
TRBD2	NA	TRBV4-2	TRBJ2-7	TGTGCCAGCAGCCAGGACGGCAGCGGGGGGGCGTACGAGCAGTACTTC	CASSQDGSGGAYEQYF
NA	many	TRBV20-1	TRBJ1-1	TGCAGTGCGGATCCAGGGGTTATGAACACTGAAGCTTTCTTT	CSADPGVMNTEAFF
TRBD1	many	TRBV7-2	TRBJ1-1	TGTGCCAGCAGCTTAGAGGTCAGGGGGAGGACTGAAGCTTTCTTT	CASSLEVRGRTEAFF
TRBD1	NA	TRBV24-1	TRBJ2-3	TGTGCCACCAGAGACAGGGGGCTTACAGATACGCAGTATTTT	CATRDRGLTDTQYF
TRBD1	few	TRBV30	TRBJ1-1	TGTGCCTGGGACAGGGGGCGCCCCCCAGAAGCTTTCTTT	CAWDRGRPPEAFF
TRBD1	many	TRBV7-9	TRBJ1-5	TGTGCCAGCAGCCCAGGGGGGGCCTCATCTCAGCCCCAGCATTTT	CASSPGGASSQPQHF
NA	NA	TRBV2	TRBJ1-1	TGTGCCAGCAGTCCCGAGAGGAACACTGAAGCTTTCTTT	CASSPERNTEAFF
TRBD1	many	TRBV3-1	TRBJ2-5	TGTGCCAGCAGCCAACCCAACAGGGGAGAGACCCAGTACTTC	CASSQPNRGETQYF
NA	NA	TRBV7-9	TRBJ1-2	TGTGCCAGCAGACTGGACCCTTCTTATGGCTACACCTTC	CASRLDPSYGYTF
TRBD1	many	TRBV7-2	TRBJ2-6	TGTGCCAGCAGCTCGCAGACAGGGACCTCTGGGGCCAACGTCCTGACTTTC	CASSSQTGTSGANVLTF
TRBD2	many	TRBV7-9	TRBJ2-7	TGTGCCAGCAGCTTAGAGCGGGATAACGACGAGCAGTACTTC	CASSLERDNDEQYF
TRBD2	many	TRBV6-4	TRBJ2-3	TGTGCCAGCAGCCGAACCGCGGGGGAGGGAGCGGATACGCAGTATTTT	CASSRTAGEGADTQYF
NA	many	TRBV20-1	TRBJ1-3	TGCAGTGCTTCCCAGTTTTCTGGAAACACCATATATTTT	CSASQFSGNTIYF
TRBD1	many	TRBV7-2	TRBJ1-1	TGTGCCAGCAGCTTAGACAGGGGGGACACTGAAGCTTTCTTT	CASSLDRGDTEAFF
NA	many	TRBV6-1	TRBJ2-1	TGTGCCAGCAGTGATGGGACCCTCTCCTACAATGAGCAGTTCTTC	CASSDGTLSYNEQFF
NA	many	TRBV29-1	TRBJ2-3	TGCAGCGTTGAAGTACCCCCCGCTGATACGCAGTATTTT	CSVEVPPADTQYF
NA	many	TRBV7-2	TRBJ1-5	TGTGCCAGCAGCTCCGACGCGGGGGGGAATCAGCCCCAGCATTTT	CASSSDAGGNQPQHF
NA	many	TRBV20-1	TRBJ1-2	TGCAGTGCTAGAGATCGGCTGGGCTACTATGGCTACACCTTC	CSARDRLGYYGYTF
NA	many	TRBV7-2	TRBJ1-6	TGTGCCAGCAGCGAGAGTACAGGGTTTCTGTCACCCCTCCACTTT	CASSESTGFLSPLHF
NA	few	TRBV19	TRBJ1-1	TGTGCCAGTAGTATAGATCCCCGGGCGGGGAGGACTGAAGCTTTCTTT	CASSIDPRAGRTEAFF
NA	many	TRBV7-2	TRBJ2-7	TGTGCCAGCAGCTTAGCGGAAGGATGGGGAAGCTCCTACGAGCAGTACTTC	CASSLAEGWGSSYEQYF
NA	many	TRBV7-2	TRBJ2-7	TGTGCCAGCAGCTTAGCCGGCCCGCAAAGTGGCTCCTACGAGCAGTACTTC	CASSLAGPQSGSYEQYF
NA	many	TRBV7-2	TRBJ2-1	TGTGCCAGCAGCCGGGACTTTTACGATGAGCAGTTCTTC	CASSRDFYDEQFF
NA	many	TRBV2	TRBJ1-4	TGTGCCAGCAGTGGAATACCGACAACTAATGAAAAACTGTTTTTT	CASSGIPTTNEKLFF
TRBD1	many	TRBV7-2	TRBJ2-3	TGTGCCAGCAGCTTACGGGACAGCAGCACAGATACGCAGTATTTT	CASSLRDSSTDTQYF
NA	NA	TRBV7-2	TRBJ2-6	TGTGCCAGCAGCTCGAATGTGGGGGTGTTCGGGGCCAACGTCCTGACTTTC	CASSSNVGVFGANVLTF
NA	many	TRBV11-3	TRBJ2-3	TGTGCCAGCAGCCAAGGGTCCACTAGCATAGATACGCAGTATTTT	CASSQGSTSIDTQYF
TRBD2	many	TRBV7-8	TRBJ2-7	TGTGCCAGCAGCTTAGAGGCTAGCGGGGGGAGCTCCTACGAGCAGTACTTC	CASSLEASGGSSYEQYF
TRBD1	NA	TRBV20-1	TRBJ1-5	TGCAGTGCTAGAGGCCCGACAGGGGGCAATCAGCCCCAGCATTTT	CSARGPTGGNQPQHF
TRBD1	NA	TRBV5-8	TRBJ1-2	TGTGCCAGCAGCTTCCGACAGGGGATAAGCTATGGCTACACCTTC	CASSFRQGISYGYTF
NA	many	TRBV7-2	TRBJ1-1	TGTGCCAGCAGCTTTAGAGGGGGTAGGAACACTGAAGCTTTCTTT	CASSFRGGRNTEAFF
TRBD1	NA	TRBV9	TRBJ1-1	TGTGCCAGCACCGGACAGGGGATCACTGAAGCTTTCTTT	CASTGQGITEAFF
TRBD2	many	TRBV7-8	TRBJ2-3	TGTGCCAGCAGCGGGAGGGCCAGAGATACGCAGTATTTT	CASSGRARDTQYF
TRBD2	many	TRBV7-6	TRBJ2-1	TGTGCCAGCAGCTTAGCCTGGACTAGCGGGCACTCCTACAATGAGCAGTTCTTC	CASSLAWTSGHSYNEQFF
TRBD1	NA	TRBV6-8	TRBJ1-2	TGTGCCAGCAGACTGTCAGGGGGCGAAAACTATGGCTACACCTTC	CASRLSGGENYGYTF
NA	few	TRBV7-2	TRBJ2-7	TGTGCCAGCAGCAGACGAAGTGGCGGGACGAGTGGGGGGCAGTACTTC	CASSRRSGGTSGGQYF
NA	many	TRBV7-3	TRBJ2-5	TGTGCCAGCAGCACCGCAGGGGGGTATCGGGAGACCCAGTACTTC	CASSTAGGYRETQYF
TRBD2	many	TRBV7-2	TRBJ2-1	TGTGCCAGCAGCTCGGATGGGACTAGCGTGCTCCAGCAGTTCTTC	CASSSDGTSVLQQFF
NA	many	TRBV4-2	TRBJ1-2	TGTGCCAGCAGCCAAGATCTCGGGGTAGTATTCTATGGCTACACCTTC	CASSQDLGVVFYGYTF
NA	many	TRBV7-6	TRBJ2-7	TGTGCCAGCAGCTTAGAGAGGGGTCAAGGGTACGAGCAGTACTTC	CASSLERGQGYEQYF
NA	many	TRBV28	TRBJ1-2	TGTGCCAGCAGGAAGTGGGGCTCTTATGGCTACACCTTC	CASRKWGSYGYTF
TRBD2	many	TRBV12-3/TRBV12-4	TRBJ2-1	TGTGCCAGCAGCAAGACTAGCGGGAGGGGGAATGAGCAGTTCTTC	CASSKTSGRGNEQFF
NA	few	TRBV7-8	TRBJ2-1	TGTGCCAGCAGCTTATTCGGGACTCTTGTTTCCTACAATGAGCAGTTCTTC	CASSLFGTLVSYNEQFF
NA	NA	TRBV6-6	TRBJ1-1	TGTGCCAGCAGTTACGGGGGGTACGCTGAAGCTTTCTTT	CASSYGGYAEAFF
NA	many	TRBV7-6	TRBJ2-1	TGTGCCAGCAGCTTAGAGCGGGCTGGCTACAATGAGCAGTTCTTC	CASSLERAGYNEQFF
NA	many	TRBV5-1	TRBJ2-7	TGCGCCAGCAGCTTGGAGACCTCCTCCTACGAGCAGTACTTC	CASSLETSSYEQYF